This TCR beta chain was retrieved from a study of blood T cell repertoires in COVID-19. For the study at large: Samples taken during acute and convalescent COVID-19 were collected in the United States, Italy and Spain. The analysed material was cDNA or gDNA that came from T cells, B-cell-depleted T cells, or PBMCs.

The V end lost 4 bases, the J end lost 6 bases, and 17 bases lay between the germline ends. Germline V gene data show CDR1 as KGHDR and CDR2 as SFDVKD. The CDR3 covers 16 residues. In the original workflow: Nucleated cell number was recorded as an estimate derived from reference gene primer amplification. Sequenced by immunoSEQ multiplex PCR; TCRdb stores in-frame clones only, minus some. From that table come the V and J calls and clone size; the DNA was used to work out D and trimming. The top ten clones hold under 3% of a sample with fewer than 300,000 clones, about nine tenths of them seen once. Enrolment of Seattle patients took place during active infection, and they were followed longitudinally.

The chain is built from TRBV24-1 and TRBJ2-2, with a weak D call TRBD1 (6 bases). Sequenced material: peripheral blood. This clonotype originated in a person aged 18-29 years with COVID-19, enrolled during active disease. Here the CDR3 reads CATSDPEGQLPGELFF. The DNA of the CDR3 is TGTGCCACCAGTGACCCTGAGGGACAACTCCCCGGGGAGCTGTTTTTT.